This entry lists 9 T cell receptor beta chains sequenced from one sample in a study of PD-1 blockade in classical Hodgkin lymphoma. Sequencing was performed with immunoSEQ multiplex PCR; in TCRdb, only in-frame clones are kept and a portion is missing. The repertoire holds over 35,000 clones, with approximately 86% as singletons. In every patient, relapse followed autologous stem cell transplantation, while exposure to brentuximab vedotin differed. The sequencing used peripheral blood mononuclear cells (PBMCs), collected before the second cycle of nivolumab. These receptors were collected from a human donor with classical Hodgkin lymphoma.

The chain joins TRBV5-1 to TRBJ2-3; no clear D. The CDR3 covers 12 residues. Trimming removed 1 base at V and 2 bases at J, with 2 bases between. The V gene's germline CDR1 is SGHRS and CDR2 YFSETQ. The DNA for the CDR3 is TGCGCCAGCAGCTTGCCCACAGATACGCAGTATTTT. This encodes CASSLPTDTQYF.

This clone has only a few counts. The V gene is TRBV5-1, the J gene TRBJ2-3; D uncertain. CDR1 is SGHRS, CDR2 YFSETQ, per germline. This CDR3 has 14 residues. The V end was cut by 4 bases, the J end by 0 bases, with 9 bases between. The CDR3 bases are TGCGCCAGCAGCCAGACAACTAGCACAGATACGCAGTATTTT. This codes for CASSQTTSTDTQYF.

This chain joins TRBV7-8 and TRBJ2-5, with D tentatively TRBD2 (7 bases). Germline loops: CDR1 SGHVS, CDR2 FQNEAQ. The CDR3 is 16 residues long. V lost 4 bases to trimming and J lost 1 base, with 16 bases between them. CDR3 bases: TGTGCCAGCAGCTCCTACGGCGGGGGCCTCCAAGAGACCCAGTACTTC. Its translation is CASSSYGGGLQETQYF.

This rearrangement joins TRBV29-1 to TRBJ2-2; 7 nucleotides align to TRBD2. The germline V gene has CDR1 SQVTM and CDR2 ANQGSEA. The CDR3 length is 12 residues. With V trimmed by 6 bases and J by 4 bases, 2 bases remained unmatched. The CDR3 sequence: CSVRTSTGELFF. CDR3 sequence (DNA): TGCAGCGTCCGGACTAGCACCGGGGAGCTGTTTTTT.

The chain recombines TRBV4-2 with TRBJ1-5; D gene ambiguous. The CDR3 is 13 amino acids. CDR1 is LGHNA and CDR2 is YNFKEQ in the germline V gene. The ends were cut back, 5 bases at V and 7 bases at J, with 12 bases in the middle. DNA for the CDR3: TGTGCCAGCAGCGCGGGTATGGGCCAGCCCCAGCATTTT. Amino acids: CASSAGMGQPQHF.

This clone showed up just once. The chain uses TRBV6-1 and TRBJ2-7, with 8 bases aligning to TRBD1. From germline, CDR1 is MNHNS and CDR2 SASEGT. The CDR3 totals 15 residues. V was clipped by 8 bases and J by 0 bases; unmatched bases: 9. CDR3 in DNA: TGTGCCAGCCTTACGACAGGGGTTCTCTCCTACGAGCAGTACTTC. Translating gives CASLTTGVLSYEQYF.

The chain links TRBV6-1 to TRBJ2-5, with TRBD1 identical over 10 bases. This CDR3 spans 14 amino acids. CDR1 is MNHNS and CDR2 is SASEGT in the germline V gene. The J segment lost 7 bases and the V segment lost 6 bases, leaving 8 bases of the junction unmatched. In nucleotides, the CDR3 is TGTGCCAGCAGGCCGGGACAGGGGATAGGGACCCAGTACTTC. Its protein product is CASRPGQGIGTQYF.

This sequence joins TRBV5-1 and TRBJ1-4, with D perhaps matching TRBD1 (6 bases). The CDR3 spans 15 residues. Trimming took 0 bases from V and 7 from J, leaving 13 bases between them. CDR1 is SGHRS, CDR2 YFSETQ, per germline. CDR3 DNA sequence: TGCGCCAGCAGCTTGGTCGGCAGGGGTGGTGAAAAACTGTTTTTT. Translating it yields CASSLVGRGGEKLFF.

The gene calls are TRBV28 and TRBJ1-4; possibly TRBD1 for D (5 bases). This CDR3 contains 15 residues. Trimming cost V 2 bases and J 4 bases, with 11 bases left between them. Germline-derived CDR1 and CDR2 are MDHEN and SYDVKM. The CDR3 region is CASSLGAEFNEKLFF. CDR3 DNA sequence: TGTGCCAGCAGTTTAGGGGCAGAATTTAATGAAAAACTGTTTTTT.